Presented here are 10 T cell receptor beta chains from one specimen sequenced in a study of T-cell reconstitution after alpha-beta-depleted transplantation in children. Unique molecular identifiers tagged the TCRbeta library. TCRdb reanalysed the PCR reads using MiXCR and keeps one entry per CDR3 protein. The top ten clones hold 25% to 30% of a sample with some 460,000 distinct CDR3 sequences, 15% to 20% of them seen once. Sequenced material: PBMCs, mostly from graft donor cells, taken 360 days after TCRalphabeta/CD19-depleted stem cell transplant. The origin of the receptors is a boy less than two years old who had a stem cell transplant for Wiskott-Aldrich syndrome, so the T cells may come from the graft donor.

The sample holds a few counts of this clonotype. The CDR3 sequence: CASSLAAGYNEQFF. CDR3 DNA sequence: TGTGCCAGCAGTCTGGCGGCGGGCTACAATGAGCAGTTCTTC. The rearrangement joins TRBV25-1 to TRBJ2-1; TRBD2 is a possible D gene (5 bases). The ends were cut back, 5 bases at V and 3 bases at J, with 11 bases in the middle. The germline V gene has CDR1 MGHDK and CDR2 SYGVNS. The CDR3 extends over 14 amino acids.

This clonotype showed up just once. The junction departs from germline at one end; a sequencing error may be responsible. The chain has TRBV18 and TRBJ2-1; tentative D call: TRBD2 (6 bases). The CDR3 sequence is 16 residues long. Germline loops: CDR1 KGHSH, CDR2 LQKENI. This CDR3 reads CASSPTGGRPYNEQFF. DNA for the CDR3: TGTGCTAGCTCACCAACCGGAGGGCGCCCCTACAATGAGCAGTTCTTC.

This chain joins TRBV7-8 and TRBJ2-7, with D possibly being TRBD1 or TRBD2 (5 bases each). The germline V gene encodes CDR1 SGHVS and CDR2 FQNEAQ. Deletions cut 5 bases from V and 3 bases from J, with 14 bases between. CDR3 size: 14 residues. The CDR3 DNA follows: TGTGCCAGCAGCCCGGGACCGAACTTCTACGAGCAGTACTTC. Residues: CASSPGPNFYEQYF.

The sample holds a few counts of this clonotype. The CDR3 DNA follows: TGTGCCAGCAGTTGGGGGTCGGGCGATACGCAGTATTTT. It yields the protein CASSWGSGDTQYF. The chain uses TRBV6-5 and TRBJ2-3; D might be TRBD1 or TRBD2, each matching 5 bases. The CDR3 is 13 amino acids. CDR1 and CDR2 (germline): MNHEY, SVGAGI. Deletions cut 4 bases from V and 6 bases from J, with 11 bases between.

The chain joins TRBV13 to TRBJ2-1; the D gene is possibly TRBD2 (6 bases). Trimming pared 5 bases from V and 4 bases from J, leaving 12 bases between. The CDR3 runs to 14 residues. The V gene's germline CDR1 is PRHDT and CDR2 FYEKMQ (reference sequence). CDR3 region: CASSNGTFYNEQFF. CDR3 DNA sequence: TGTGCCAGCAGCAACGGGACTTTTTACAATGAGCAGTTCTTC.

The chain joins TRBV25-1 to TRBJ2-7; the match to TRBD2 covers 9 bases. The germline V gene encodes CDR1 MGHDK and CDR2 SYGVNS. The CDR3 has 15 residues. V dropped 6 bases and J dropped 2; count of bases not matched to a gene: 8. The CDR3 loop is CASSRGGLAPYEQYF. The CDR3, as DNA: TGTGCCAGCAGCAGAGGGGGACTAGCTCCCTACGAGCAGTACTTC.

This chain uses TRBV2 with TRBJ2-5, with D perhaps being TRBD1 or TRBD2 (5 bases each). The CDR3 length is 15 residues. Per the germline V gene, CDR1 is SNHLY and CDR2 is FYNNEI. V lost 8 bases and J 2 bases, leaving 18 bases between the germline ends. The CDR3 loop reads CASGWDRPWQETQYF. CDR3 coding DNA: TGTGCCAGCGGCTGGGACCGACCCTGGCAAGAGACCCAGTACTTC.

A few counts support this clonotype. This chain uses TRBV28 with TRBJ2-1; TRBD2 might be the D (5 bases). The V end lost 5 bases, the J end lost 6 bases, and 11 bases lay between the germline ends. The CDR3 spans 13 residues. Germline loops: CDR1 MDHEN, CDR2 SYDVKM. The CDR3 loop reads CASSPQRRNEQFF. The DNA of the CDR3 is TGTGCCAGCAGTCCCCAGCGGCGCAATGAGCAGTTCTTC.

In its sample, this clonotype was seen a few times. The rearrangement links TRBV4-3 to TRBJ2-3; 8 bases map to TRBD2. The CDR3 extends over 19 amino acids. CDR1 is LGHNA, CDR2 YSLEER, per germline. V shed 0 bases, J shed 4 bases, and the junction held 15 bases outside the gene matches. The CDR3 spells CASSQDTAGVWVDSDTQYF. The CDR3, as DNA: TGCGCCAGCAGCCAAGATACAGCGGGAGTTTGGGTTGATTCAGATACGCAGTATTTT.

This chain joins TRBV5-1 and TRBJ2-3, with D perhaps matching TRBD2 (5 bases). CDR1 and CDR2 from the germline V gene are SGHRS and YFSETQ. This CDR3 is 16 amino acids long. Trimming took 4 bases from V and 1 from J, leaving 16 bases between them. The CDR3 DNA reads TGCGCCAGCAGCCCCGCTACCGGGGTGGGCACAGATACGCAGTATTTT. As protein: CASSPATGVGTDTQYF.